One and the same sample provided the 24 T cell receptor beta chains below, sequenced in a study of T-cell reconstitution after alpha-beta-depleted transplantation in children (dated by TCRdb to the mid-2010s). Interpreted using the paper, the treatment or condition label stands for: allogeneic hematopoietic cell transplantation with graft depleted of TCRalphabeta T cells and CD19 B cells. For these TCRs, the target antigens are not known. Points the paper makes about the study in general: Over the following months the frequencies of hyperexpanded clones went down, and after one year T-cell counts and TCRbeta diversity were mostly credited to newly produced T cells.

Libraries came from PCR. For sequencing, an Illumina HiSeq 2500 was employed. TCR library preparation used molecular barcoding, with unique molecular identifiers applied to normalize quantification of the TCRbeta repertoire. In TCRdb, the public reads were trimmed at Q25 with fastp and aligned with MiXCR, with productive beta chains retained. When rows share a CDR3 protein, they turn into one entry using the most common DNA and genes. This sample lists a few hundred thousand distinct CDR3 sequences; roughly 8.2% were detected once. The ten largest account for about 9.3% of the sample. Sequencing was performed on peripheral blood, taken 360 days after TCRalphabeta/CD19-depleted stem cell transplant. The receptor source for this set is a female patient aged 2-10 years who had a stem cell transplant for Fanconi anemia, so the T cells may come from the graft donor.

As to this clonotype: The conserved closing phenylalanine or tryptophan is absent in this CDR3, likely reflecting a read error. The chain uses TRBV20-1 and TRBJ1-6; a weak D match, TRBD1 (5 bases). CDR1 is DFQATT, CDR2 SNEGSKA, per germline (reference sequence). Trimming removed 0 bases at V and 4 bases at J, with 13 bases between. The CDR3 covers 16 residues. The CDR3 region is CSARERQGDYNSPLHC. DNA of the CDR3: TGCAGTGCTAGAGAGCGGCAGGGAGATTATAATTCACCCCTCCACTGT.

This clonotype was counted ten times or more. The chain uses TRBV12-3 or TRBV12-4 and TRBJ1-2; tentatively, D is TRBD1 (5 bases). V lost 3 bases and J 5 bases, leaving 13 bases between the germline ends. The CDR3 consists of 14 residues. The CDR3 DNA sequence: TGTGCCAGCAGTTTCCGGGGCGTAGGATATGGCTACACCTTC. Amino acids: CASSFRGVGYGYTF.

The CDR3 DNA reads as TGCAGTGCTAGCTCTCCGGGACAGGGGCCCTACGAGCAGTACTTC. Protein sequence: CSASSPGQGPYEQYF. The chain is built from TRBV20-1 and TRBJ2-7; 10 positions match TRBD1. V gave up 3 bases and J gave up 2 bases; unmatched junction bases: 7. This CDR3 is 15 amino acids long. In germline, CDR1 is DFQATT, CDR2 SNEGSKA (reference sequence).

This clonotype was picked up a small number of times. This chain connects TRBV4-3 to TRBJ1-1; 10 nucleotides line up with TRBD1. The CDR3 length is 17 residues. V trimming: 0 bases; J trimming: 0 bases; junction bases outside the gene matches: 4. Germline loops: CDR1 LGHNA, CDR2 YSLEER. CDR3 in DNA: TGCGCCAGCAGCCAAGAGGGGACAGGGGTTATGAACACTGAAGCTTTCTTT. This encodes CASSQEGTGVMNTEAFF.

At least ten counts were recorded for this clonotype. The rearrangement links TRBV20-1 to TRBJ2-1; D could derive from TRBD1 or TRBD2 (5 bases each). Trimming shortened V by 5 bases and J by 3 bases, and 17 bases separated the two germline ends. Germline lookup yields CDR1 DFQATT and CDR2 SNEGSKA (reference sequence). The CDR3 has 15 amino acids. The CDR3 DNA reads TGCAGTGCTCGGGGACCAAAGAACATCTACAATGAGCAGTTCTTC. Its protein is CSARGPKNIYNEQFF.

In its sample, this clonotype was seen many times. The CDR3 loop reads CSASGETKNIQYF. The CDR3 coding sequence is TGCAGTGCTAGCGGGGAAACCAAAAACATTCAGTACTTC. The chain employs TRBV20-1 and TRBJ2-4, with a possible D match to TRBD2 (5 bases). The CDR3 is made up of 13 amino acids. Trimming pared 3 bases from V and 2 bases from J, leaving 8 bases between. Germline V lookup: CDR1 DFQATT, CDR2 SNEGSKA (reference sequence).

There are many counts of this clonotype. The CDR3 loop is CASSANRAGANVLTF. Here the CDR3 DNA reads TGTGCCAGCAGTGCTAACAGGGCTGGGGCCAACGTCCTGACTTTC. V usage is TRBV2 and J usage is TRBJ2-6; D possibly corresponds to TRBD1 (6 bases). The V gene lost 4 bases and the J gene lost 2 bases, with 9 bases spanning the gap. Per the germline V gene, CDR1 is SNHLY and CDR2 is FYNNEI. The CDR3 extends over 15 amino acids.

The chain recombines TRBV2 with TRBJ2-1, with D possibly being TRBD2 (6 bases). The germline V and J ends were trimmed by 0 bases and 1 base, with 10 bases remaining between them. This CDR3 has 16 amino acids. The germline V gene encodes CDR1 SNHLY and CDR2 FYNNEI. CDR3 sequence (DNA): TGTGCCAGCAGTGAAGCCTCTCGGGGGTCCTACAATGAGCAGTTCTTC. Amino acids: CASSEASRGSYNEQFF.

Ten or more counts support this clonotype. The V gene is TRBV12-3 or TRBV12-4, the J gene TRBJ2-7; TRBD1 matches at 7 bases. This CDR3 spans 13 amino acids. Losses at the gene ends were 6 bases for V and 2 bases for J; bases not matched to a gene: 4. The CDR3 loop is CASRPGTAYEQYF. For the CDR3, the DNA is TGTGCCAGCAGACCTGGGACAGCCTACGAGCAGTACTTC.

The chain links TRBV28 to TRBJ2-4; D remains ambiguous. CDR3 length: 14 residues. Germline CDR1 MDHEN, CDR2 SYDVKM. V dropped 2 bases and J dropped 0 bases, with 5 bases sitting between them. As DNA, the CDR3 is TGTGCCAGCAGTTTACGGGTAGCCAAAAACATTCAGTACTTC. Amino acid sequence: CASSLRVAKNIQYF.

This clonotype has at least ten counts. The chain carries TRBV7-9 and TRBJ1-1; 8 bases are a match to TRBD1. J lost 0 bases, V lost 1 base, and 1 base had no gene match. CDR3 length: 15 residues. Germline loops: CDR1 SEHNR, CDR2 FQNEAQ (reference sequence). DNA of the CDR3: TGTGCCAGCAGCTTAGGACAGGGGTTGAACACTGAAGCTTTCTTT. Translated: CASSLGQGLNTEAFF.

CDR3 region: CATSHQGNGYTF. The CDR3, as DNA: TGTGCCACCAGTCACCAAGGAAATGGCTACACCTTC. The gene calls are TRBV24-1 and TRBJ1-2, with no clear D. CDR3 size: 12 residues. Trimming took off 6 bases at V and 6 bases at J, with 10 bases between the two ends. Looked up from germline, CDR1 is KGHDR and CDR2 is SFDVKD.

This clonotype showed up many times. The chain links TRBV9 to TRBJ2-3; D might be TRBD2 (5 bases). V lost 0 bases to trimming and J lost 4 bases, with 18 bases between them. This CDR3 comprises 17 residues. Germline V gene sequence: CDR1 SGDLS, CDR2 YYNGEE. The CDR3 sequence is CASSVDPPGLAPDTQYF. The CDR3 DNA sequence: TGTGCCAGCAGCGTAGATCCCCCCGGCCTAGCCCCAGATACGCAGTATTTT. The full variable domain, rest sourced from reference TRBV9 and TRBJ2-3, is DSGVTQTPKHLITATGQRVTLRCSPRSGDLSVYWYQQSLDQGLQFLIQYYNGEERAKGNILERFSAQQFPDLHSELNLSSLELGDSALYFCASSVDPPGLAPDTQYFGPGTRLTVL.

At least ten counts were recorded for this clonotype. The rearrangement joins TRBV25-1 to TRBJ2-1; the match to TRBD1 covers 7 bases. V dropped 7 bases and J dropped 6; count of bases not matched to a gene: 6. Germline values: CDR1 MGHDK, CDR2 SYGVNS. This CDR3 has 13 residues. The CDR3 region is CASNHWDSNEQFF. The CDR3 DNA reads TGTGCCAGCAACCACTGGGACAGCAATGAGCAGTTCTTC.

The chain carries TRBV7-6 and TRBJ1-6; D unresolved. Trimming cost V 3 bases and J 11 bases, with 8 bases left between them. The CDR3 totals 12 residues. Germline V gene data show CDR1 as SGHVS and CDR2 as FNYEAQ. CDR3 in DNA: TGTGCCAGCAGCTTCGCCGGAGCACCCCTCCACTTT. This gives the protein CASSFAGAPLHF.

This clonotype was seen repeatedly, ten times or more. This sequence joins TRBV29-1 and TRBJ1-2; TRBD1 matches at 7 bases. The V gene's germline CDR1 is SQVTM and CDR2 ANQGSEA. Trimming removed 5 bases from V and 4 bases from J; junction bases left unmatched: 1. This CDR3 comprises 11 residues. CDR3 residues: CSVRTGYGYTF. CDR3 sequence (DNA): TGCAGCGTTAGGACAGGCTATGGCTACACCTTC.

This clonotype was observed once. The J gene is TRBJ2-7, the V gene TRBV7-2; no definite D call. Germline CDR1 and CDR2: SGHTA and FQGNSA. The CDR3 sequence is 13 residues long. Trimming stripped 1 base from V and 5 bases from J, with 9 bases between. CDR3 sequence (DNA): TGTGCCAGCAGCTTAGGGGTTGGCCACGAGCAGTACGTC. This sequence encodes CASSLGVGHEQYV.

This chain uses TRBV20-1 with TRBJ1-2; TRBD1 is a possible D gene (5 bases). The CDR3 is 14 amino acids. The V and J ends lost 7 bases and 4 bases respectively, with 19 bases between them. Germline CDR1 is DFQATT and CDR2 is SNEGSKA (reference sequence). CDR3 region: CSVWGPGPGYGYTF. In nucleotides, the CDR3 is TGCAGTGTCTGGGGACCGGGACCGGGCTATGGCTACACCTTC.

This clonotype was seen many times. J is TRBJ2-7 and V is TRBV20-1, with TRBD1 identical over 9 bases. Unmatched junction bases numbered 10, after V lost 6 bases and J lost 1 base. CDR1 is DFQATT, CDR2 SNEGSKA, per germline (reference sequence). CDR3 length equals 15 residues. This CDR3 reads CSAQPWTGASYEQYF. The CDR3 DNA sequence: TGCAGTGCCCAGCCCTGGACAGGGGCTTCCTACGAGCAGTACTTC.

In its sample, this clonotype was seen many times. The DNA for the CDR3 is TGTGCCAGCAGTGGGACAGGGGAAGGAGCTTTCTTT. Protein: CASSGTGEGAFF. The chain joins TRBV6-5 to TRBJ1-1, with 10 bases fitting TRBD1. Germline loops: CDR1 MNHEY, CDR2 SVGAGI. This CDR3 spans 12 amino acids. V lost 5 bases and J lost 10; bases outside the gene matches: 4.

This clonotype was recorded many times. V and J are TRBV5-1 and TRBJ2-5, with D possibly being TRBD2 (5 bases). This CDR3 spans 14 amino acids. CDR1 is SGHRS, CDR2 YFSETQ, per germline. V lost 5 bases and J 7 bases, leaving 18 bases between the germline ends. The CDR3 DNA sequence: TGCGCCAGCAGTGGGAGCAGGAACCCGGGGACCCAGTACTTC. It codes for CASSGSRNPGTQYF.

This sequence joins TRBV2 and TRBJ1-5, with TRBD1 as a possible D gene (5 bases). V was clipped by 9 bases and J by 3 bases, with 18 bases between them. This CDR3 is built from 15 residues. The germline V gene has CDR1 SNHLY and CDR2 FYNNEI. The DNA for the CDR3 is TGTGCCAGTCTCGCCAGTGACAGTCTCAATCAGCCCCAGCATTTT. Its translation is CASLASDSLNQPQHF.

This clonotype was observed a handful of times. The rearrangement joins TRBV6-1 to TRBJ2-7, with 12 nucleotides matching TRBD2. V dropped 5 bases and J dropped 4; count of bases not matched to a gene: 6. The germline V gene has CDR1 MNHNS and CDR2 SASEGT. The CDR3 spans 15 residues. The CDR3 nucleotides are TGTGCCAGCAGTCGCAACCTAGCGGGGGGGTACGAGCAGTACTTC. It is translated as CASSRNLAGGYEQYF.

This clonotype came up many times. The chain links TRBV21-1 to TRBJ2-5; TRBD2, the D gene given by the table, was not confirmed from the DNA. TRBV21-1 is a known pseudogene. The CDR3 has 13 amino acids. DNA of the CDR3: TGTGCCAGCAGCAGGCGGACTGGAGAGACCCAGTACTTC. Encoded protein: CASSRRTGETQYF.